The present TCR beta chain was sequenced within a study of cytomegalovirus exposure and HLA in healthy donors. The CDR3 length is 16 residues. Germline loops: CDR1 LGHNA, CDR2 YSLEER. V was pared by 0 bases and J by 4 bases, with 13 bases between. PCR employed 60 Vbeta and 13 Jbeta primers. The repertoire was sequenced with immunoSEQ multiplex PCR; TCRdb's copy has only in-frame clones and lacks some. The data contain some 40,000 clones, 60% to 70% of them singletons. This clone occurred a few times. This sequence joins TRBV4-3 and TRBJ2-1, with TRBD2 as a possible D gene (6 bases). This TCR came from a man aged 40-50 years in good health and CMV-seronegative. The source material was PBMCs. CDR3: CASSQDFRRDYNEQFF. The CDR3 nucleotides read TGCGCCAGCAGCCAAGATTTTAGGCGGGATTACAATGAGCAGTTCTTC.